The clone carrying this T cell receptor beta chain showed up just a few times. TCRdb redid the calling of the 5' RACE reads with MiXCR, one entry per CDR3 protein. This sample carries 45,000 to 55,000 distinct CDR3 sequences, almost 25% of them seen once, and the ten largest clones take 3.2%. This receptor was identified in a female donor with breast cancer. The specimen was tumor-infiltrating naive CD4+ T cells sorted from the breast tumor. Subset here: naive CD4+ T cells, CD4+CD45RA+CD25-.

This chain's CDR3 is CASSRRTESYEQYF. Written as DNA, the CDR3 is TGTGCCAGCAGTCGAAGGACAGAATCCTACGAGCAGTACTTC. The chain employs TRBV6-5 and TRBJ2-7; tentatively, D is TRBD1 (6 bases). Trimming took off 5 bases at V and 1 base at J, with 12 bases between the two ends. The V gene's germline CDR1 is MNHEY and CDR2 SVGAGI. The CDR3 is 14 amino acids.